This is a list of T cell receptor beta chains from one sample in a study of blood T cells in healthy people across ages. TCRdb ran MiXCR on the 5' RACE reads and lists one entry per CDR3 protein. The repertoire holds about 730,000 distinct CDR3 sequences, with 40% to 45% as singletons. The sample comprised blood. These receptors originate from a woman aged 55-70 years in good health. The CDR3 runs from the conserved cysteine through the conserved F or W. D genes are given only for firm matches. Some rows mark clone size as missing; the rest say once, few, many or name a class of expanded clone.

V	J	size	D	length	DNA	CDR3
TRBV5-6	TRBJ2-4	-	-	12	TGTGCCAGCAGCTTGTCTATGGACATTCAGTACTTC	CASSLSMDIQYF
TRBV2	TRBJ2-2	-	-	12	TGTGCCAGCAGGGACAGTCTCGGGGAGCTGTTTTTT	CASRDSLGELFF
TRBV29-1	TRBJ2-5	few	-	11	TGCAGCGTTGGCACGGTGGCAAGGCAGTACTTC	CSVGTVARQYF
TRBV12-3/TRBV12-4	TRBJ2-5	-	-	12	TGTGCCAGCAGTACTAGGTACAGTGAGCAGTACTTC	CASSTRYSEQYF
TRBV6-2/TRBV6-3	TRBJ2-3	-	-	14	TGTGCCAGCAGAACAGGGGGGGGAACAGATACGCAGTATTTT	CASRTGGGTDTQYF
TRBV29-1	TRBJ2-7	-	-	13	TGCAGCGTTGCTACGCGTTACTCCTACGAGCAGTACTTC	CSVATRYSYEQYF
TRBV7-3	TRBJ2-1	-	TRBD2	17	TGTGCCAGCAGCTTACACTCGGCGGGAGGCTCCTACAATGAGCAGTTCTTC	CASSLHSAGGSYNEQFF
TRBV15	TRBJ2-5	-	TRBD2	18	TGTGCCACCAGCAGACATCCCGGAGAGGGAGGGAATCCCCCTGAGCAGTACTTC	CATSRHPGEGGNPPEQYF
TRBV4-1	TRBJ2-3	many	-	17	TGCGCCAGCAGCCAAGGCCCTCAGGGTCCTCTTCTGGATACGCAGTATTTT	CASSQGPQGPLLDTQYF
TRBV10-3	TRBJ2-7	few	-	14	TGTGCCATCAACCCAGGGATCGGCTCCTACGAGCAGTACTTC	CAINPGIGSYEQYF
TRBV20-1	TRBJ2-7	-	-	13	TGCAGTGCTAGAGATTTACAGGGTAACGAGCAGTACTTC	CSARDLQGNEQYF
TRBV7-2	TRBJ1-1	-	-	15	TGTGCCAGCAGCTTAGAGACACCCATCGGCACTGAAGCTTTCTTT	CASSLETPIGTEAFF
TRBV7-2	TRBJ2-4	-	-	15	TGTGCCAGCAGCTTATGCGGAAGACTTCCCCGCATTCAGTACTTC	CASSLCGRLPRIQYF
TRBV3-1	TRBJ1-2	-	-	15	TGTGCCAGCAGCCCCCGAGGTGGGAGTGGCTATGGCTACACCTTC	CASSPRGGSGYGYTF
TRBV6-6	TRBJ2-5	many	-	12	TGTGCCAGCAGTGGAGGGGGTGAGACCCAGTACTTC	CASSGGGETQYF
TRBV7-2	TRBJ2-5	many	-	13	TGTGCCAGCAGCTTAGAGCGGGAAGAGACCCAGTACTTC	CASSLEREETQYF
TRBV20-1	TRBJ1-1	-	-	13	TGCAGTGCTCCTAAGCGGACGGACGCTGAAGCTTTCTTT	CSAPKRTDAEAFF
TRBV7-9	TRBJ2-3	few	-	15	TGTGCCAGCAGCTTAGGGGTTTCTAGCACAGATACGCAGTATTTT	CASSLGVSSTDTQYF
TRBV6-1	TRBJ2-5	once	TRBD2	15	TGTGCCAGCAGTGAGGGGACTAGCGCCCAAGAGACCCAGTACTTC	CASSEGTSAQETQYF
TRBV27	TRBJ1-4	few	-	15	TGTGCCAGCAGTTTTCAACCGGGTACTAATGAAAAACTGTTTTTT	CASSFQPGTNEKLFF
TRBV2	TRBJ2-5	-	-	13	TGTGCCAGCAGTGACCGACTAAAAGAGACCCAGTACTTC	CASSDRLKETQYF
TRBV14	TRBJ2-7	-	-	15	TGTGCCAGCAGCCCCGTGTGGGGTCCTACCTACGAGCAGTACTTC	CASSPVWGPTYEQYF
TRBV5-1	TRBJ2-1	few	-	15	TGCGCCAGCAGCTTGTCTCCCTCAACCTACAATGAGCAGTTCTTC	CASSLSPSTYNEQFF
TRBV28	TRBJ2-6	-	-	13	TGTGCCAGCGTCAGCTCTGGGGCCAACGTCCTGACTTTC	CASVSSGANVLTF
TRBV2	TRBJ2-3	-	-	13	TGTGCCAGCAGGGGCGAAGGTGGAGATACGCAGTATTTT	CASRGEGGDTQYF
TRBV12-5	TRBJ2-7	many	-	14	TGTGCTAGTGGTTTGGTCGACTACTCCTACGAGCAGTACTTC	CASGLVDYSYEQYF
TRBV3-1	TRBJ2-7	many	-	15	TGTGCCAGCAGCCAAGATCTTTTAAGCGCCTACGAGCAGTACTTC	CASSQDLLSAYEQYF
TRBV11-3	TRBJ2-1	-	-	15	TGTGCCAGCAACTATGAGCGGGTGGGGACGGATGAGCAGTTCTTC	CASNYERVGTDEQFF
TRBV7-2	TRBJ2-1	many	TRBD2	15	TGCGCCAGCAGCTTGAGTCTAGCGGGATACAATGAGCAGTTCTTC	CASSLSLAGYNEQFF
TRBV20-1	TRBJ2-7	-	TRBD1	17	TGCAGTGCTAGAGATCACTTCACGGTGGGGACAGCCTACGAGCAGTACTTC	CSARDHFTVGTAYEQYF
TRBV12-3/TRBV12-4	TRBJ2-1	-	-	12	TGTGCCAGCAGTTCTCCCTCTAATGAGCAGTTCTTC	CASSSPSNEQFF
TRBV20-1	TRBJ2-3	few	TRBD2	14	TGCAGTGCCCATAGCGGGAGTGGCGTAGATACGCAGTATTTT	CSAHSGSGVDTQYF
TRBV20-1	TRBJ2-1	many	-	14	TGCAGTGCTAGAGCGGGGGCCCCGCCTCATGAGCAGTTCTTC	CSARAGAPPHEQFF
TRBV29-1	TRBJ2-5	many	-	12	TGCAGCGTAGAAAGCTCCGAAGAGACCCAGTACTTC	CSVESSEETQYF
TRBV7-2	TRBJ2-1	-	TRBD2	16	TGTGCCAGCAGCCGACTGGCTAGCGGGAGAATCAATGAGCAGTTCTTC	CASSRLASGRINEQFF
TRBV29-1	TRBJ2-7	-	TRBD1	15	TGCAGCGTACGTGGTAATACCGGGACAGAGTACGAGCAGTACTTC	CSVRGNTGTEYEQYF
TRBV5-1	TRBJ2-4	-	-	13	TGCGCCAGCAGCTCGGCGGAGGGAAACATTCAGTACTTC	CASSSAEGNIQYF
TRBV7-9	TRBJ2-2	-	-	13	TGTGCCAGCAGCCCGAGCCCGGCCCGGGAGCTGTTTTTT	CASSPSPARELFF
TRBV7-2	TRBJ1-2	-	-	12	TGTGCCAGCAGCTTAGTCCGGGGAGGCTACACCTTC	CASSLVRGGYTF
TRBV6-1	TRBJ2-7	-	-	14	TGTGCCAGCAGGGAACCGGGACACCACTACGAGCAGTACTTC	CASREPGHHYEQYF
TRBV20-1	TRBJ2-5	-	TRBD2	14	TGCAGTGCTCCGACTAGCGGGAGTTGGGAGACCCAGTACTTC	CSAPTSGSWETQYF
TRBV29-1	TRBJ1-2	-	-	14	TGCAGCGTTGATTCCCAGGGGCTAGAGTATGGCTACACCTTC	CSVDSQGLEYGYTF
TRBV2	TRBJ2-3	-	TRBD1	14	TGTGCCAGCAGCAGAGGGGGCCTCGCAGATACGCAGTATTTT	CASSRGGLADTQYF
TRBV3-1	TRBJ2-7	-	-	14	TGTGCCAGCACCTTATCGCTGGGAGATTACGAGCAGTACTTC	CASTLSLGDYEQYF
TRBV29-1	TRBJ2-7	many	-	11	TGCAGCGTTGACTGGGGCCACGAGCAGTACTTC	CSVDWGHEQYF
TRBV11-3	TRBJ2-1	few	TRBD2	12	TGTGCCAGCAGCCCTGGGAGCGGGGGACAGTTCTTC	CASSPGSGGQFF
TRBV7-7	TRBJ2-1	-	TRBD2	16	TGTGCCAGCAGCCCAACACTAGCGGGGGGAAACAATGAGCAGTTCTTC	CASSPTLAGGNNEQFF